This T cell receptor beta chain was documented in a study of blood T cell repertoires in COVID-19. The wider study: The samples span acute and convalescent COVID-19 from the United States, Italy and Spain. T cells, B-cell-depleted T cells, or PBMCs provided the cDNA or gDNA that served as material.

The V and J ends lost 3 bases and 4 bases respectively, with 13 bases between them. This CDR3 has 15 residues. The germline CDR1 and CDR2 sequences are SGHTA and FQGTGA. In the study's own analysis: Reference gene primer amplification yielded estimated nucleated cell counts. The repertoire was sequenced with immunoSEQ multiplex PCR; TCRdb's copy has only in-frame clones and lacks some. V, J and clone size reflect that table, while D and trimming were determined from the DNA. Of some 99,000 clones listed, approximately 90% are singletons. This chain links TRBV7-3 with TRBJ2-1, with D possibly being TRBD2 (6 bases). The clonotype comes from a human donor in a cohort sampled during active COVID-19. Sequenced input: peripheral blood. The CDR3 DNA reads TGTGCCAGCAGCTTGTTGGGAGGAGGTTACAATGAGCAGTTCTTC. This gives the protein CASSLLGGGYNEQFF. Full variable domain (rest looked up from reference TRBV7-3 and TRBJ2-1): GAGVSQTPSNKVTEKGKYVELRCDPISGHTALYWYRQSLGQGPEFLIYFQGTGAADDSGLPNDRFFAVRPEGSVSTLKIQRTERGDSAVYLCASSLLGGGYNEQFFGPGTRLTVL.